The following is a T cell receptor beta chain sequence with its context. The target antigen is unknown. Researchers put TCRalpha and TCRbeta cDNA through two nested PCRs lasting roughly 16 and 10 cycles. TCRdb reprocessed the 5' RACE reads, keeping one entry per CDR3 protein, no DNA. This listing includes approximately 150,000 distinct CDR3 sequences. The data originate from a study of monozygotic twins with inflammatory bowel disease. Study-wide findings and caveats: Relative to healthy twins, IBD patients had fewer clonotypes in common with others, a gap that was especially apparent with disease activity. Patients received differing immunosuppressive treatments, which may have added variability to their repertoires.

Germline V gene sequence: CDR1 GTSNPN, CDR2 SVGIG (reference sequence). This CDR3 has 14 residues. The chain carries TRBV30 and TRBJ2-7. The TCR comes from a human donor with ulcerative colitis or Crohn's disease, or a healthy co-twin of an affected twin (not recorded which). The sequenced sample consisted of blood. CDR3: CAWSVLGNGNEQYF. Filled out from reference TRBV30 and TRBJ2-7, the complete variable domain reads SQTIHQWPATLVQPVGSPLSLECTVEGTSNPNLYWYRQAAGRGLQLLFYSVGIGQISSEVPQNLSASRPQDRQFILSSKKLLLSDSGFYLCAWSVLGNGNEQYFGPGTRLTVT.